This T cell receptor beta chain was recovered during a study of blood T cell repertoires in COVID-19. Study at large: The United States, Italy and Spain provided the acute and convalescent COVID-19 samples. T cells, B-cell-depleted T cells, or PBMCs provided the cDNA or gDNA that served as material.

Judged by abundance, this clone is medium-sized. The CDR3 totals 14 residues. Trimming removed 2 bases at V and 5 bases at J, with 12 bases between. Germline V gene data show CDR1 as SGHTA and CDR2 as FQGNSA. In the source study's methods: Scientists estimated how many nucleated cells there were by amplifying reference gene primers. Clones were read by immunoSEQ multiplex PCR, and TCRdb kept only the in-frame ones, dropping some. Clonal size and the V and J genes are those of that table, whereas D and trimming came from the DNA. The sample includes fewer than 40,000 clones, 89% of them seen just once.

The chain combines TRBV7-2 with TRBJ2-5; TRBD1 might be the D (6 bases). The TCR sequence derives from a man aged 80 or over with acute or convalescent COVID-19. Sequenced material: peripheral blood. The CDR3 spells CASSLNRASETQYF. CDR3 sequence (DNA): TGTGCCAGCAGCTTAAACAGGGCTAGTGAGACCCAGTACTTC.